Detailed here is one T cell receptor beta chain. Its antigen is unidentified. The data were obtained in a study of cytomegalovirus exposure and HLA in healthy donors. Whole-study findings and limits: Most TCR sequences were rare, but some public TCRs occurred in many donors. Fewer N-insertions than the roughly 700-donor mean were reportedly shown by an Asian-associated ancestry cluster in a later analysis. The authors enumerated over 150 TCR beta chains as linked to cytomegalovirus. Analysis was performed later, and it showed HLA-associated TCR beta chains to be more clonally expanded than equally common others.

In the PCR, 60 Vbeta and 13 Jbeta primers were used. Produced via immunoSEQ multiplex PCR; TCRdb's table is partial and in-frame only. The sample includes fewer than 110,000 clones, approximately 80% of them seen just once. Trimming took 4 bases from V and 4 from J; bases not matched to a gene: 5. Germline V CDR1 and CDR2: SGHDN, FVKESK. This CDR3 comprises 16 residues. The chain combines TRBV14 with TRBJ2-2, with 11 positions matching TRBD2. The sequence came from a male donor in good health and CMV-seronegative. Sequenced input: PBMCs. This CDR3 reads CASSRGLAGFTGELFF. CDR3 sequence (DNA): TGTGCCAGCAGCCGCGGACTAGCGGGTTTCACCGGGGAGCTGTTTTTT.